This entry is about one TCR beta chain. TCRdb reprocessed the 5' RACE reads with MiXCR, giving one entry per CDR3 protein. The sample consists of 650,000 to 800,000 distinct CDR3 sequences, around 8.3% of them appearing once. This entry is derived from a study of identical twins. The CDR3 consists of 15 residues. V was pared by 4 bases and J by 0 bases, with 10 bases between. The germline V gene has CDR1 SGHTA and CDR2 FQGTGA. The data also belong to a second study, concerning yellow fever vaccine responses in identical twins. As that study records: On the reported evidence, twins' vaccine T cell responses seemed partly convergent and partly personalized.

This sequence was found in a woman between 18 and 29 years old in good health. The sample taken for sequencing was PBMCs. The chain is built from TRBV7-3 and TRBJ2-1; tentative D call: TRBD2 (6 bases). The CDR3 DNA reads TGTGCCAGCAGCTCGGGACTTATCTCCTACAATGAGCAGTTCTTC. Translation: CASSSGLISYNEQFF.